The 13 T cell receptor beta chains below all came from one sample that was sequenced in a study of T cell repertoires in cytomegalovirus infection. Each CDR3 protein is one row after TCRdb ran MiXCR on the reads. The sample comprises roughly 310,000 distinct CDR3 sequences, roughly 16% of which are singletons, and 9.5% to 15% rests with the top ten. Material: PBMCs. Source of these receptors: a human donor in good health (CMV status not recorded). Some clones in this sample may be carry-over from other donors' samples.

In this sample, this clonotype turned up a few times. V gene TRBV12-3 or TRBV12-4 combines with J gene TRBJ1-1; 9 bases fit TRBD1. The CDR3 covers 14 residues. The junction had 10 bases not matched to a gene; V was cut back by 4 bases and J by 10 bases. Written as DNA, the CDR3 is TGTGCCAGCAGTTCACAGGGGGCTGCAGTGGGAGCTTTCTTT. This codes for CASSSQGAAVGAFF.

This clonotype was seen repeatedly, ten times or more. CDR3 bases: TGTGCCAGCAGTTTCATGCAGGGGTTGAGTCAGCCCCAGCATTTT. Its translation is CASSFMQGLSQPQHF. The J gene is TRBJ1-5, the V gene TRBV12-3 or TRBV12-4; TRBD1 might be the D (6 bases). The CDR3 runs to 15 residues. Trimming removed 3 bases at V and 6 bases at J, with 15 bases between.

The DNA of the CDR3 is TGCAGTGCCCAGAGGGGGGGAACCACAGATACGCAGTATTTT. It is translated as CSAQRGGTTDTQYF. The J gene is TRBJ2-3, the V gene TRBV20-1; D is perhaps TRBD2 (7 bases). The CDR3 loop spans 14 amino acids. V lost 6 bases, J lost 2 bases, and 15 bases lay in between. Germline-derived CDR1 and CDR2 are DFQATT and SNEGSKA (reference sequence).

This clonotype has ten or more counts. This chain uses TRBV4-1 with TRBJ2-1; the D gene is possibly TRBD1 (7 bases). In germline, CDR1 is MGHRA, CDR2 YSYEKL. Trimming cost V 3 bases and J 4 bases, with 22 bases left between them. The CDR3 consists of 18 residues. The DNA of the CDR3 is TGCGCCAGCAGCCACCATGTAAGTGGGGGGACAGTATACAATGAGCAGTTCTTC. Translating gives CASSHHVSGGTVYNEQFF.

This clonotype was recorded at least ten times. This chain links TRBV7-6 with TRBJ2-6; D gene ambiguous. The CDR3 covers 16 residues. The V gene's germline CDR1 is SGHVS and CDR2 FNYEAQ. V lost 3 bases and J 0 bases, leaving 9 bases between the germline ends. The CDR3 bases are TGTGCCAGCAGCTTCGTACGGAGCTCTGGGGCCAACGTCCTGACTTTC. Translating it yields CASSFVRSSGANVLTF.

This clonotype appeared a few times. The rearrangement links TRBV10-3 to TRBJ2-1, with 9 bases identical to TRBD2. Per germline, CDR1 ENHRY and CDR2 SYGVKD. The CDR3 sequence is 15 residues long. V shed 10 bases and J 5 bases; nucleotides not matched to a gene: 12. Written as DNA, the CDR3 is TGTGCCACGCGGGTGCAAAGCGGGGGGAACAATGAGCAGTTCTTC. Its translation: CATRVQSGGNNEQFF.

V gene TRBV20-1 combines with J gene TRBJ2-7, with D possibly called TRBD1 or TRBD2 (5 bases each). The V end lost 3 bases, the J end lost 1 base, and 19 bases lay between the germline ends. The V gene's germline CDR1 is DFQATT and CDR2 SNEGSKA (reference sequence). The CDR3 covers 16 residues. CDR3 in amino acids: CSASPPSGAGSYEQYF. The CDR3 region has the DNA TGCAGTGCTAGTCCCCCGTCCGGGGCAGGGTCCTACGAGCAGTACTTC.

V and J are TRBV11-2 and TRBJ2-3, with 10 bases aligning to TRBD2. The germline V gene has CDR1 SGHAT and CDR2 FQNNGV. V gave up 5 bases and J gave up 1 base; unmatched junction bases: 12. The length of the CDR3 is 18 residues. As DNA, the CDR3 is TGTGCCAGCAGCCGGTCTAGCGGGGGAGGATACGGCACAGATACGCAGTATTTT. It specifies CASSRSSGGGYGTDTQYF.

This clonotype was detected only a few times. The chain is built from TRBV5-4 and TRBJ2-5; TRBD2 aligns across 11 bases. V lost 9 bases and J lost 4; bases outside the gene matches: 8. This CDR3 comprises 14 residues. The V gene's germline CDR1 is SGHNT and CDR2 YYREEE (reference sequence). DNA for the CDR3: TGTGCCATTACGGGACTAGCGGATCGAGAGACCCAGTACTTC. It codes for CAITGLADRETQYF.

This clonotype has a count of ten or more. V is TRBV7-9 and J is TRBJ1-2; D may be TRBD1 (6 bases). Between the trimmed V and J ends, which lost 1 base and 7 bases, there was a span of 16 bases. The germline gives CDR1 SEHNR, CDR2 FQNEAQ (reference sequence). The CDR3 is made up of 15 amino acids. The CDR3 sequence is CASSLVLGAPRGYTF. CDR3 coding DNA: TGTGCCAGCAGCTTAGTTTTGGGGGCGCCGCGTGGCTACACCTTC.

The chain joins TRBV28 to TRBJ2-2, with D unresolved. Germline V gene data show CDR1 as MDHEN and CDR2 as SYDVKM. Trimming removed 1 base from V and 4 bases from J, with 10 bases in between. The CDR3 has 15 residues. The CDR3 coding sequence is TGTGCCAGCAGTTTATTTTCCCAAGGCACCGGGGAGCTGTTTTTT. Translating gives CASSLFSQGTGELFF.

The chain combines TRBV4-1 with TRBJ1-1; D might be TRBD1 (5 bases). The germline CDR1 and CDR2 sequences are MGHRA and YSYEKL. CDR3 length: 14 residues. The ends were cut back, 3 bases at V and 5 bases at J, with 13 bases in the middle. The chain's CDR3 is CASSQGTSGTEAFF. DNA of the CDR3: TGCGCCAGCAGCCAGGGGACTTCGGGAACTGAAGCTTTCTTT.

The chain is built from TRBV7-9 and TRBJ2-2, with 7 bases matching TRBD1. The CDR3 covers 15 residues. Germline-derived CDR1 and CDR2 are SEHNR and FQNEAQ (reference sequence). The trim removed 5 bases at V and 1 base at J, leaving 4 bases unmatched. CDR3 loop: CASSPWTGNTGELFF. The CDR3 bases are TGTGCCAGCAGCCCATGGACAGGGAACACCGGGGAGCTGTTTTTT.